This passage covers 18 T cell receptor beta chains from one sample sequenced in a study of shared clonotypes between healthy human individuals. Profiled with immunoSEQ multiplex PCR; TCRdb holds only in-frame clones, not every one. The sample shows 750,000 to 1,000,000 clones, more than 85% of them seen only once. In the naive CD8 group, cells lacked CD45RO and were positively selected for CCR7, so terminally differentiated effector memory CD45RA+ cells were left out. The material sequenced was naive CD8+ T cells sorted from blood. Source of these receptors: a man between 25 and 39 years old in good health.

This clone was recorded a few times. The gene calls are TRBV9 and TRBJ1-2, with D unresolved. The V and J ends lost 0 bases and 4 bases respectively, with 7 bases between them. The length of the CDR3 is 13 residues. Germline V gene lookup returns CDR1 SGDLS and CDR2 YYNGEE. The CDR3 spells CASSVGRSYGYTF. The CDR3 DNA reads TGTGCCAGCAGCGTAGGGCGCAGCTATGGCTACACCTTC.

CDR3 DNA sequence: TGTGCCAGCAGTGAACTAGCGGAGAGCTCCTACGAGCAGTACTTC. Translation: CASSELAESSYEQYF. The V gene is TRBV6-4, the J gene TRBJ2-7, with 8 bases fitting TRBD2. Germline CDR1 MRHNA, CDR2 SNTAGT. Trimming at V came to 3 bases and at J to 0 bases, leaving 4 bases not matched to a gene. The length of the CDR3 is 15 residues.

The chain links TRBV13 to TRBJ2-2; D is unresolved. This CDR3 region has 11 residues. The germline V gene encodes CDR1 PRHDT and CDR2 FYEKMQ (reference sequence). V was cut by 3 bases and J by 7 bases, with 3 bases left in between. The CDR3 DNA reads TGTGCCAGCAGCTTCGACGGGGAGCTGTTTTTT. Encoded protein: CASSFDGELFF.

This CDR3 is CASSVRFGLADYYEQYF. The DNA for the CDR3 is TGTGCCAGCAGCGTAAGGTTCGGACTAGCGGATTACTACGAGCAGTACTTC. V and J are TRBV9 and TRBJ2-7; 10 bases match TRBD2. Trimming cost V 1 base and J 3 bases; bases outside gene matches: 10. Germline V gene sequence: CDR1 SGDLS, CDR2 YYNGEE. This CDR3 is built from 17 residues.

The genes are TRBV2 and TRBJ1-1; the D gene is possibly TRBD1 (5 bases). This CDR3 has 12 residues. V lost 8 bases, J lost 8 bases, and 15 bases lay in between. Per germline, CDR1 SNHLY and CDR2 FYNNEI. The CDR3 sequence: CASGDGEVEAFF. The CDR3 bases are TGTGCCAGCGGGGACGGGGAGGTGGAAGCTTTCTTT.

This chain joins TRBV6-1 and TRBJ2-1, with TRBD1 as a possible D gene (5 bases). Looked up from germline, CDR1 is MNHNS and CDR2 is SASEGT. The CDR3 consists of 13 residues. V lost 7 bases to trimming and J lost 4 bases, with 11 bases between them. CDR3 nucleotide sequence: TGTGCCAGCACCCTGACAGAGTACAATGAGCAGTTCTTC. The encoded protein is CASTLTEYNEQFF.

This clone was observed a few times. The V call is TRBV7-9, the J call TRBJ1-2; D not resolved. The V gene lost 5 bases and the J gene lost 8 bases, with 12 bases spanning the gap. CDR1 and CDR2 (germline): SEHNR, FQNEAQ (reference sequence). The CDR3 sequence is 12 residues long. CDR3 residues: CASSVMVVGYTF. The CDR3 DNA follows: TGTGCCAGCAGCGTAATGGTGGTAGGCTACACCTTC.

In this sample, this clone turned up once. The rearrangement links TRBV10-1 to TRBJ2-1; D might be TRBD1 (6 bases). CDR3 length equals 15 residues. Germline CDR1 WNHNN, CDR2 SYGVQD (reference sequence). V dropped 0 bases and J dropped 6 bases, with 12 bases sitting between them. As DNA, the CDR3 is TGCGCCAGCAGTGAGTCAATAACAGGGACCAATGAGCAGTTCTTC. Its translation: CASSESITGTNEQFF.

As DNA, the CDR3 is TGTGCCAGCAGCCCGGGTAACTATGGCTACACCTTC. Translating gives CASSPGNYGYTF. J is TRBJ1-2 and V is TRBV6-5; D is ambiguous. The V end lost 6 bases, the J end lost 1 base, and 6 bases lay between the germline ends. The CDR3 has 12 amino acids. Germline V CDR1 and CDR2: MNHEY, SVGAGI.

This sequence joins TRBV7-9 and TRBJ2-2, with D possibly TRBD1 on 5 matching bases. V shed 0 bases and J shed 0 bases, with 8 bases lying between them. There are 16 residues in the CDR3. The germline V gene has CDR1 SEHNR and CDR2 FQNEAQ (reference sequence). CDR3 nucleotides: TGTGCCAGCAGCTTAGCGACAGTTACGAACACCGGGGAGCTGTTTTTT. This encodes CASSLATVTNTGELFF.

V gene TRBV27 combines with J gene TRBJ2-5; 10 nucleotides match TRBD2. The junction had 4 bases not matched to a gene; V was cut back by 1 base and J by 5 bases. The CDR3 contains 15 residues. Per germline, CDR1 MNHEY and CDR2 SMNVEV (reference sequence). The CDR3 DNA reads TGTGCCAGCAGTTTATGGGCTAGCGGGAGTGAGACCCAGTACTTC. Encoded protein: CASSLWASGSETQYF.

CDR3 residues: CASNRANTGELFF. The DNA of the CDR3 is TGTGCCAGCAACAGGGCGAACACCGGGGAGCTGTTTTTT. The chain joins TRBV27 to TRBJ2-2, with a tentative D call TRBD1 (6 bases). The CDR3 extends over 13 amino acids. Deletions cut 7 bases from V and 0 bases from J, with 6 bases between. CDR1 and CDR2 from the germline V gene are MNHEY and SMNVEV (reference sequence).

The chain recombines TRBV30 with TRBJ1-1, with TRBD1 matching over 11 bases. V shed 4 bases, J shed 4 bases, and the junction held 2 bases outside the gene matches. This CDR3 comprises 13 residues. Germline V CDR1 and CDR2: GTSNPN, SVGIG (reference sequence). The CDR3 coding sequence is TGTGCCTGGAAAGGGACAGGGGGCACTGAAGCTTTCTTT. Protein: CAWKGTGGTEAFF.

CDR3 loop: CASSLVPEPYEQYF. The DNA of the CDR3 is TGTGCCAGCAGCTTAGTCCCAGAACCCTACGAGCAGTACTTC. The chain joins TRBV7-9 to TRBJ2-7; D not certain. Trimming took off 1 base at V and 2 bases at J, with 9 bases between the two ends. The length of the CDR3 is 14 residues. From germline, CDR1 is SEHNR and CDR2 FQNEAQ (reference sequence).

CDR3 residues: CAIGTRDRPHEQYF. CDR3 nucleotide sequence: TGTGCCATCGGTACCCGGGACAGGCCTCACGAGCAGTACTTC. The chain links TRBV10-3 to TRBJ2-7, with 8 nucleotides matching TRBD1. CDR3 length: 14 amino acids. The V segment lost 8 bases and the J segment 5 bases; nucleotides outside the gene matches: 11. Germline-derived CDR1 and CDR2 are ENHRY and SYGVKD.

The V gene is TRBV14, the J gene TRBJ2-1; 13 bases align to TRBD2. The CDR3 is made up of 16 amino acids. Germline V gene lookup returns CDR1 SGHDN and CDR2 FVKESK. V gave up 5 bases and J gave up 10 bases; unmatched junction bases: 11. CDR3 amino acids: CASSSNTGLAGLEQFF. The CDR3 nucleotides read TGTGCCAGCAGCTCGAACACGGGACTAGCGGGATTGGAGCAGTTCTTC. Looking up the rest from reference TRBV14 and TRBJ2-1 gives the full variable domain: EAGVTQFPSHSVIEKGQTVTLRCDPISGHDNLYWYRRVMGKEIKFLLHFVKESKQDESGMPNNRFLAERTGGTYSTLKVQPAELEDSGVYFCASSSNTGLAGLEQFFGPGTRLTVL.

This chain links TRBV10-3 with TRBJ2-1, with TRBD2 matching over 15 bases. J gave up 6 bases and V 3 bases, and 3 bases lay outside the gene matches. The length of the CDR3 is 16 residues. CDR1 is ENHRY and CDR2 is SYGVKD in the germline V gene. The CDR3 region has the DNA TGTGCCATCAGTGATCCGGGACTAGCGGGAGGCAATGAGCAGTTCTTC. It yields the protein CAISDPGLAGGNEQFF.

As concerns this clone: Other DNA sequences in the sample encode the same CDR3. The chain carries TRBV5-4 and TRBJ2-7; TRBD1 agrees at 8 bases. The V segment lost 4 bases and the J segment 4 bases; nucleotides outside the gene matches: 4. CDR1 SGHNT and CDR2 YYREEE come from the germline V gene (reference sequence). The CDR3 spans 13 residues. The CDR3 here is CASSAGQGYEQYF. Here the CDR3 DNA reads TGTGCCAGCAGCGCAGGACAGGGTTACGAGCAGTACTTC.